Below are 14 T cell receptor beta chains sequenced from a single sample in a study of cytotoxic CD8 clonotypes in ibrutinib-treated CLL. TCRdb's table, derived via immunoSEQ multiplex PCR, lists solely in-frame clones and lacks some. Of 15,000 or so clones detected, approximately 64% appear once; the ten largest clones hold roughly 25%. Sequencing used PBMCs, obtained after 12 months of ibrutinib treatment. These receptors all come from a human donor with chronic lymphocytic leukemia.

The J gene is TRBJ2-1, the V gene TRBV12-5, with a possible D match to TRBD2 (6 bases). Between the trimmed V and J ends, which lost 5 bases and 7 bases, there was a span of 9 bases. This CDR3 comprises 12 residues. Germline lookup yields CDR1 LGHNT and CDR2 FRNRAP. The CDR3 loop is CASGTRENEQFF. Here the CDR3 DNA reads TGTGCTAGTGGTACACGGGAGAATGAGCAGTTCTTC.

Details on this clone: A junction boundary mismatches the germline segment, possibly from a read error. This chain joins TRBV7-7 and TRBJ2-3, with TRBD1 matching 9 bases. Germline V gene lookup returns CDR1 SSHAT and CDR2 FNYEAQ (reference sequence). The CDR3 is 14 residues long. The CDR3 sequence is CASSSQGAGDTQYF. CDR3 DNA: TGTGCTAGCAGCTCACAGGGGGCAGGGGATACGCAGTATTTT.

This sequence joins TRBV6-5 and TRBJ2-7, with D possibly being TRBD1 (6 bases). The CDR3 contains 13 residues. Germline assignment: CDR1 MNHEY and CDR2 SVGAGI. Trimming cost V 6 bases and J 3 bases, with 12 bases left between them. CDR3 amino acids: CASSRTGSYEQYF. CDR3 sequence (DNA): TGTGCCAGCAGCAGAACAGGGAGCTACGAGCAGTACTTC.

This clone showed up just once. At one end the junction does not follow the germline gene, possibly because of a read error. V and J are TRBV4-1 and TRBJ2-1; 9 nucleotides line up with TRBD2. The CDR3 sequence is 16 residues long. The germline CDR1 and CDR2 sequences are MGHRA and YSYEKL. The CDR3 DNA is TGTGCCAGCAGCCCTGGTAGCGGGGGCGGTTACAATGAGCAGTTCTTC. Amino acids: CASSPGSGGGYNEQFF.

This clone was picked up a small number of times. The chain combines TRBV28 with TRBJ2-7, with 7 bases lining up with TRBD1. The length of the CDR3 is 13 residues. J was trimmed by 4 bases and V by 5 bases; bases with no gene match: 5. Germline V gene sequence: CDR1 MDHEN, CDR2 SYDVKM. CDR3 region: CASSRDRGYEQYF. The CDR3 DNA follows: TGTGCCAGCAGTCGGGACAGAGGATACGAGCAGTACTTC.

The chain recombines TRBV7-8 with TRBJ2-1; TRBD2 matches 8 bases. Germline V gene sequence: CDR1 SGHVS, CDR2 FQNEAQ. The CDR3 extends over 16 amino acids. The V segment lost 2 bases and the J segment 6 bases; nucleotides outside the gene matches: 9. CDR3 DNA sequence: TGTGCCAGCAGCTTACCCCGGACTAGCAATCGCAATGAGCAGTTCTTC. It codes for CASSLPRTSNRNEQFF.

The genes are TRBV11-1 and TRBJ2-3; unclear D gene. CDR1 SGHAT and CDR2 FQDESV come from the germline V gene (reference sequence). The length of the CDR3 is 11 residues. V dropped 3 bases and J dropped 5 bases, with 3 bases sitting between them. The CDR3 DNA is TGTGCCAGCAGCTTCATAGATACGCAGTATTTT. Protein: CASSFIDTQYF.

CDR3 DNA sequence: TGTGCCAGCAGCTTGGCGACTTCGACTAGCGGGAGTGGTGAGCAGTTCTTC. It specifies CASSLATSTSGSGEQFF. V and J are TRBV5-5 and TRBJ2-1; 12 nucleotides line up with TRBD2. The junction had 10 bases not matched to a gene; V was cut back by 0 bases and J by 9 bases. The CDR3 contains 17 residues. Per germline, CDR1 SGHKS and CDR2 YYEKEE (reference sequence).

This chain links TRBV11-2 with TRBJ1-4, with D maybe TRBD1 (5 bases). CDR3 size: 14 residues. Germline CDR1 SGHAT, CDR2 FQNNGV. The germline V and J ends were trimmed by 4 bases and 7 bases, with 13 bases remaining between them. The CDR3 region is CASSSDNLREKLFF. As DNA, the CDR3 is TGTGCCAGCAGCTCGGACAATTTACGTGAAAAACTGTTTTTT.

The chain couples TRBV7-3 to TRBJ2-6; maybe TRBD2 (5 bases). The CDR3 runs to 16 residues. The ends were cut back, 1 base at V and 11 bases at J, with 18 bases in the middle. Looked up from germline, CDR1 is SGHTA and CDR2 is FQGTGA. This CDR3 is CASSLNPASGVDVLTF. CDR3 nucleotide sequence: TGTGCCAGCAGCTTAAATCCAGCCTCCGGGGTGGACGTCCTGACTTTC.

V usage is TRBV6-1 and J usage is TRBJ2-7, with D uncertain. Germline lookup yields CDR1 MNHNS and CDR2 SASEGT. The CDR3 is 12 residues long. Trimming removed 6 bases at V and 2 bases at J, with 8 bases between. CDR3 sequence (DNA): TGTGCCAGCAGGAGGAGTACCTACGAGCAGTACTTC. Translated, it gives CASRRSTYEQYF.

In its sample, this clone was seen a few times. The chain couples TRBV2 to TRBJ2-7, with D perhaps TRBD1 (7 bases). Per germline, CDR1 SNHLY and CDR2 FYNNEI. There are 16 residues in the CDR3. V was clipped by 6 bases and J by 2 bases, with 20 bases between them. The CDR3, as DNA: TGTGCCAGCAGCAAAGCTATCGGGGGACAGACCTACGAGCAGTACTTC. Its translation: CASSKAIGGQTYEQYF.

This rearrangement joins TRBV7-9 to TRBJ2-2; no reliable D call. Germline-derived CDR1 and CDR2 are SEHNR and FQNEAQ (reference sequence). V dropped 1 base and J dropped 5 bases, with 11 bases sitting between them. The CDR3 loop spans 15 amino acids. The CDR3 region has the DNA TGTGCCAGCAGCTTAGGATGGGCGGAAACCGGGGAGCTGTTTTTT. Its protein is CASSLGWAETGELFF.

The chain employs TRBV7-2 and TRBJ2-7; no definite D call. The CDR3 is 14 residues long. Between the trimmed V and J ends, which lost 7 bases and 4 bases, there was a span of 17 bases. Per germline, CDR1 SGHTA and CDR2 FQGNSA. This CDR3 reads CASTPGLGFYEQYF. The CDR3 DNA reads TGTGCCAGCACCCCGGGCCTCGGGTTTTACGAGCAGTACTTC.